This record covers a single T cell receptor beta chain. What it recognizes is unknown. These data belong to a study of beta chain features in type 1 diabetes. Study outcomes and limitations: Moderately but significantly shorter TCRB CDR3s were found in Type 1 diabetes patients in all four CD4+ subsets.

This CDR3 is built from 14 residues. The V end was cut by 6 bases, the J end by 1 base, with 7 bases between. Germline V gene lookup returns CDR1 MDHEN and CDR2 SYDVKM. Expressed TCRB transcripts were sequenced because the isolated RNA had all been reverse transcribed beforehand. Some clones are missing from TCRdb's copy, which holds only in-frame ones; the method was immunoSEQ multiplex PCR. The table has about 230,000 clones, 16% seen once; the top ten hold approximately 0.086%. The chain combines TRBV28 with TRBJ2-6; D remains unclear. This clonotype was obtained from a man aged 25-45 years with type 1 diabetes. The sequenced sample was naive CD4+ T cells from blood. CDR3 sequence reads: CASRPASGANVLTF. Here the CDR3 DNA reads TGTGCCAGCAGGCCCGCTTCTGGGGCCAACGTCCTGACTTTC. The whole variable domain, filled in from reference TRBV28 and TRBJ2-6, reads DVKVTQSSRYLVKRTGEKVFLECVQDMDHENMFWYRQDPGLGLRLIYFSYDVKMKEKGDIPEGYSVSREKKERFSLILESASTNQTSMYLCASRPASGANVLTFGAGSRLTVL.